These 9 T cell receptor beta chains originate from one sample sequenced in a study of neurological immune-mediated disorders. TCRdb reprocessed the 5' RACE reads via MiXCR and lists one record per CDR3 protein. This table has under 50,000 distinct CDR3 sequences, roughly 25% appearing once. The sample comprised PBMCs. The receptors were sampled from a woman aged 70-85 years in good health.

This clonotype showed up many times. The rearrangement links TRBV5-1 to TRBJ2-7, with 8 bases that match TRBD2. Germline V gives CDR1 SGHRS, CDR2 YFSETQ. Trimming removed 0 bases from V and 3 bases from J; junction bases left unmatched: 5. This CDR3 is built from 15 residues. CDR3 DNA: TGCGCCAGCAGCTTGGATCTAGCGGGTAACTACGAGCAGTACTTC. It is translated as CASSLDLAGNYEQYF.

This clonotype has at least ten counts. The J gene is TRBJ2-1, the V gene TRBV20-1; D remains unclear. V was shortened by 7 bases and J by 7 bases, with 17 bases between the two germline ends. Germline CDR1 reads DFQATT; CDR2 reads SNEGSKA (reference sequence). CDR3 size: 13 residues. In DNA form, the CDR3 reads TGCAGTGTGGTAGGTGCTGGTCTGAATGAGCAGTTCTTC. As protein: CSVVGAGLNEQFF.

For this clonotype: An end of the junction differs from the germline gene, which may be a read error. The V call is TRBV12-3 or TRBV12-4, the J call TRBJ1-2; 9 bases match TRBD1. The CDR3 runs 14 residues. DNA of the CDR3: TGTGCCAGCACCAATGACAGGGGGAACTATGACTACACCTTC. Translation: CASTNDRGNYDYTF.

Many counts were recorded for this clonotype. V is TRBV5-1 and J is TRBJ2-1; the D call may be TRBD1 or TRBD2 (7 bases each). The CDR3 is 16 amino acids. From germline, CDR1 is SGHRS and CDR2 YFSETQ. Trimming took 3 bases from V and 4 from J, leaving 17 bases between them. The CDR3 coding sequence is TGCGCCAGCAGCTCCCAGGGGGGGGGTTCATACAATGAGCAGTTCTTC. It encodes CASSSQGGGSYNEQFF.

The chain employs TRBV5-5 and TRBJ1-1; 7 bases are a match to TRBD1. Germline lookup yields CDR1 SGHKS and CDR2 YYEKEE (reference sequence). This CDR3 is 15 amino acids long. V shed 2 bases, J shed 0 bases, and the junction held 4 bases outside the gene matches. The CDR3 DNA is TGTGCCAGCAGCTTAGGGGGGACAGTGAACACTGAAGCTTTCTTT. This sequence encodes CASSLGGTVNTEAFF. The entire variable domain, with the rest obtained from reference TRBV5-5 and TRBJ1-1, is as follows: DAGVTQSPTHLIKTRGQQVTLRCSPISGHKSVSWYQQVLGQGPQFIFQYYEKEERGRGNFPDRFSARQFPNYSSELNVNALLLGDSALYLCASSLGGTVNTEAFFGQGTRLTVV.

The chain employs TRBV5-1 and TRBJ1-1; D is ambiguous. CDR3 length equals 14 residues. The ends were cut back, 0 bases at V and 2 bases at J, with 8 bases in the middle. CDR1 and CDR2 from the germline V gene are SGHRS and YFSETQ. The DNA of the CDR3 is TGCGCCAGCAGCTTGGCCGCAGATAACACTGAAGCTTTCTTT. Translation: CASSLAADNTEAFF.

This clonotype was seen ten or more times. The chain joins TRBV5-1 to TRBJ1-5, with TRBD1 identical over 8 bases. Germline CDR1 and CDR2: SGHRS and YFSETQ. The CDR3 totals 15 residues. V was pared by 4 bases and J by 7 bases, with 10 bases of the junction left unmatched. CDR3 DNA sequence: TGCGCCAGCAGCCTCGGGACAGGCGAAGGGCAGCCCCAGCATTTT. Residues: CASSLGTGEGQPQHF. Full variable domain (missing parts from reference TRBV5-1 and TRBJ1-5): KAGVTQTPRYLIKTRGQQVTLSCSPISGHRSVSWYQQTPGQGLQFLFEYFSETQRNKGNFPGRFSGRQFSNSRSEMNVSTLELGDSALYLCASSLGTGEGQPQHFGDGTRLSIL.

The rearrangement joins TRBV7-2 to TRBJ1-6; D is unclear. Trimming took 1 base from V and 15 from J, leaving 16 bases between them. Germline CDR1 and CDR2: SGHTA and FQGNSA. The CDR3 is made up of 14 amino acids. In nucleotides, the CDR3 is TGTGCCAGCAGCTTAGGAGCTGTAGGGCATGGCCTCCACTTT. Translation: CASSLGAVGHGLHF. Complete variable domain (other parts from reference TRBV7-2 and TRBJ1-6): GAGVSQSPSNKVTEKGKDVELRCDPISGHTALYWYRQSLGQGLEFLIYFQGNSAPDKSGLPSDRFSAERTGGSVSTLTIQRTQQEDSAVYLCASSLGAVGHGLHFGNGTRLTVT.

The rearrangement links TRBV6-2 or TRBV6-3 to TRBJ1-5, with a possible D match to TRBD1 (5 bases). This CDR3 comprises 14 residues. The germline gives CDR1 MNHEY, CDR2 SVGEGT. Trimming shortened V by 2 bases and J by 4 bases, and 9 bases separated the two germline ends. The DNA of the CDR3 is TGTGCCAGCAGTTACCATGGGGGGAATCAGCCCCAGCATTTT. Its translation: CASSYHGGNQPQHF.